Following are 14 T cell receptor beta chains from one sample sequenced in a study of T-cell memory formation after mild COVID-19. TCRdb redid the calling of the 5' RACE reads with MiXCR, one entry per CDR3 protein. The data hold approximately 28,000 distinct CDR3 sequences, with 12% observed a single time. Sequenced sample: PBMCs or a T cell subset sorted from them (not recorded which). These receptors originate from an adult woman who had mild COVID-19 (a few samples of this study predate the infection). Cell type and time point are not known.

The table lists this clonotype with many counts. V and J are TRBV18 and TRBJ1-1; D perhaps matches TRBD1 (5 bases). V shed 6 bases and J shed 5 bases, with 16 bases lying between them. There are 14 residues in the CDR3. The V gene's germline CDR1 is KGHSH and CDR2 LQKENI. The CDR3 DNA reads TGTGCCAGCTCGAATCAGGGATATGGGACTGAAGCTTTCTTT. As protein: CASSNQGYGTEAFF. Filled out from reference TRBV18 and TRBJ1-1, the complete variable domain reads NAGVMQNPRHLVRRRGQEARLRCSPMKGHSHVYWYRQLPEEGLKFMVYLQKENIIDESGMPKERFSAEFPKEGPSILRIQQVVRGDSAAYFCASSNQGYGTEAFFGQGTRLTVV.

This clonotype was recorded many times. The V and J genes are TRBV15 and TRBJ1-1, with D tentatively TRBD1 (5 bases). CDR1 is LNHNV and CDR2 is YYDKDF in the germline V gene (reference sequence). Trimming pared 6 bases from V and 1 base from J, leaving 24 bases between. This CDR3 spans 18 amino acids. The CDR3 here is CATSTNVLSGEWNTEAFF. The CDR3 coding sequence is TGTGCCACCAGTACTAATGTTCTATCGGGGGAATGGAACACTGAAGCTTTCTTT. Full variable domain (remainder filled in from reference TRBV15 and TRBJ1-1): DAMVIQNPRYQVTQFGKPVTLSCSQTLNHNVMYWYQQKSSQAPKLLFHYYDKDFNNEADTPDNFQSRRPNTSFCFLDIRSPGLGDTAMYLCATSTNVLSGEWNTEAFFGQGTRLTVV.

This clonotype has at least ten counts. This sequence joins TRBV7-8 and TRBJ2-3, with 10 bases matching TRBD2. Germline V gene sequence: CDR1 SGHVS, CDR2 FQNEAQ. There are 16 residues in the CDR3. Unmatched junction bases numbered 6, after V lost 4 bases and J lost 2 bases. CDR3 in amino acids: CASSWTAGGITDTQYF. The CDR3 nucleotides are TGTGCCAGCAGCTGGACAGCGGGGGGGATCACAGATACGCAGTATTTT.

This clonotype has a count of ten or more. The J gene is TRBJ2-7, the V gene TRBV12-3 or TRBV12-4, with TRBD2 identical over 7 bases. Unmatched junction bases numbered 11, after V lost 3 bases and J lost 9 bases. This CDR3 has 14 amino acids. Written as DNA, the CDR3 is TGTGCCAGCAGTTTGGGGGGGGAAGTAAAAGTGCAGTACTTC. Translating gives CASSLGGEVKVQYF.

Ten or more counts support this clonotype. The rearrangement links TRBV2 to TRBJ2-5; D not resolved. Germline V CDR1 and CDR2: SNHLY, FYNNEI. CDR3 length: 11 residues. The V end lost 6 bases, the J end lost 5 bases, and 7 bases lay between the germline ends. The CDR3 region is CASRLMETQYF. The CDR3 DNA sequence: TGTGCCAGCAGACTAATGGAGACCCAGTACTTC.

This sequence joins TRBV5-4 and TRBJ2-1, with TRBD2 identical over 14 bases. This CDR3 is built from 19 residues. V lost 4 bases, J lost 0 bases, and 9 bases stayed unmatched. Germline V gene data show CDR1 as SGHNT and CDR2 as YYREEE (reference sequence). The chain's CDR3 is CASSTGLAGGPSSYNEQFF. The CDR3 nucleotides read TGTGCCAGCAGCACAGGACTAGCGGGAGGCCCGAGCTCCTACAATGAGCAGTTCTTC.

Many counts were recorded for this clonotype. CDR3 protein: CASSLTASETQYF. Here the CDR3 DNA reads TGTGCCAGCAGCTTAACGGCTTCGGAGACCCAGTACTTC. The chain joins TRBV7-3 to TRBJ2-5; D call uncertain. V was trimmed by 0 bases and J by 5 bases, leaving 7 bases between them. Per germline, CDR1 SGHTA and CDR2 FQGTGA. The CDR3 contains 13 residues.

Many counts were recorded for this clonotype. The genes are TRBV9 and TRBJ1-4; unclear D gene. Germline CDR1 and CDR2: SGDLS and YYNGEE. CDR3 size: 15 residues. Trimming stripped 0 bases from V and 4 bases from J, with 10 bases between. The CDR3 loop is CASSVGPEDNEKLFF. The CDR3, as DNA: TGTGCCAGCAGCGTAGGTCCAGAGGATAATGAAAAACTGTTTTTT.

Many counts were recorded for this clonotype. V and J are TRBV24-1 and TRBJ2-1; 8 positions agree with TRBD2. Trimming took 7 bases from V and 5 from J; bases not matched to a gene: 6. The CDR3 sequence is 14 residues long. Germline values: CDR1 KGHDR, CDR2 SFDVKD. CDR3 sequence reads: CATRGAGVHNEQFF. Written as DNA, the CDR3 is TGTGCCACCAGGGGAGCGGGAGTACACAATGAGCAGTTCTTC.

As regards this clonotype: A much larger clone lies one base from this, so it may be a read error. The CDR3 is CASSHGRGQVNYGYTF. DNA of the CDR3: TGCGCCAGCAGCCACGGGCGGGGACAGGTTAACTATGGCTACACCTTC. The V call is TRBV4-1, the J call TRBJ1-2; 8 bases line up with TRBD1. CDR1 and CDR2 (germline): MGHRA, YSYEKL. Germline trimming cut 3 bases from V and 1 base from J; bases unmatched to any gene: 7. The CDR3 is 16 residues long.

This clonotype was detected ten times or more. This rearrangement joins TRBV6-6 to TRBJ2-7, with a weak D call TRBD1 (6 bases). CDR3 length: 13 amino acids. Looked up from germline, CDR1 is MNHNY and CDR2 is SVGAGI (reference sequence). V lost 0 bases and J lost 11, with 14 bases in between. The CDR3 here is CASSYSDSLGEYF. The DNA for the CDR3 is TGTGCCAGCAGTTACTCGGACAGCCTGGGGGAGTACTTC.

This clonotype occurred many times. The gene calls are TRBV5-4 and TRBJ2-7; D possibly corresponds to TRBD2 (5 bases). Per germline, CDR1 SGHNT and CDR2 YYREEE (reference sequence). Deletions cut 5 bases from V and 8 bases from J, with 14 bases between. The CDR3 has 12 residues. For the CDR3, the DNA is TGTGCCAGCAGTTCAGGACTGAAAAAGCAGTACTTC. This encodes CASSSGLKKQYF. The variable domain in full, completed from reference TRBV5-4 and TRBJ2-7, reads ETGVTQSPTHLIKTRGQQVTLRCSSQSGHNTVSWYQQALGQGPQFIFQYYREEENGRGNFPPRFSGLQFPNYSSELNVNALELDDSALYLCASSSGLKKQYFGPGTRLTVT.

This clonotype was counted ten times or more. The rearrangement links TRBV29-1 to TRBJ1-2; D is ambiguous. With 4 bases removed from V and 4 bases from J, the gap between germline ends came to 7 bases. CDR1 is SQVTM and CDR2 is ANQGSEA in the germline V gene. The CDR3 contains 11 residues. CDR3 residues: CSVVKGYGYTF. The CDR3 DNA is TGCAGCGTTGTGAAGGGCTATGGCTACACCTTC.

This clonotype has ten or more counts. This chain connects TRBV7-3 to TRBJ2-2; 7 positions match TRBD2. J gave up 4 bases and V 5 bases, and 13 bases lay outside the gene matches. The CDR3 has 17 residues. Germline-derived CDR1 and CDR2 are SGHTA and FQGTGA. The CDR3 DNA reads TGTGCCAGCAGCCCCGGGGCGGGGGTGGAGACCACCGGGGAGCTGTTTTTT. Protein sequence: CASSPGAGVETTGELFF.